The TCR beta chain under discussion was sequenced for a study of T cell responses to AZD1222 COVID-19 vaccine. There are 14 residues in the CDR3. Germline-derived CDR1 and CDR2 are KGHDR and SFDVKD. Trimming left V 9 bases short and J 4 bases short, with 15 bases between. Clones were sequenced by immunoSEQ multiplex PCR, and TCRdb holds only the in-frame ones, with some missing. The repertoire holds about 140,000 clones, with 80% to 90% as singletons. Sequenced here: peripheral blood, sampled on day 0 of AZD1222 vaccination. The V call is TRBV24-1, the J call TRBJ1-5, with D possibly matching TRBD1 (5 bases). This TCR derives from an adult in good health. CDR3 DNA: TGTGCCACCCAAGCGGGGCAGGAAAATCAGCCCCAGCATTTT. Its translation: CATQAGQENQPQHF.